This TCR beta chain was captured in a study of blood T cell repertoires in COVID-19. Study at large: Whether acute or convalescent, the COVID-19 samples came from the United States, Italy and Spain. In each case, the material was cDNA or gDNA derived from T cells, B-cell-depleted T cells, or PBMCs.

CDR1 is DFQATT, CDR2 SNEGSKA, per germline (reference sequence). The germline V and J ends were trimmed by 4 bases and 7 bases, with 7 bases remaining between them. CDR3 length equals 11 residues. Patients of the Seattle cohort, enrolled during active infection, were followed longitudinally. Original processing methods: Estimated nucleated cell counts came from reference gene primer amplification. The protocol was immunoSEQ multiplex PCR, while the TCRdb copy is restricted to in-frame clones and leaves out a portion. For V, J and clone size, that table is used; D and trimming come from the DNA. The data show under 200,000 clones, 70% to 90% seen once.

This clonotype was sampled from an elderly woman with COVID-19, enrolled during active disease. The J gene is TRBJ1-4, the V gene TRBV20-1; unclear D gene. The sequenced sample was peripheral blood. The CDR3 loop reads CSATGGEKLFF. CDR3 bases: TGCAGTGCTACCGGTGGTGAAAAACTGTTTTTT.